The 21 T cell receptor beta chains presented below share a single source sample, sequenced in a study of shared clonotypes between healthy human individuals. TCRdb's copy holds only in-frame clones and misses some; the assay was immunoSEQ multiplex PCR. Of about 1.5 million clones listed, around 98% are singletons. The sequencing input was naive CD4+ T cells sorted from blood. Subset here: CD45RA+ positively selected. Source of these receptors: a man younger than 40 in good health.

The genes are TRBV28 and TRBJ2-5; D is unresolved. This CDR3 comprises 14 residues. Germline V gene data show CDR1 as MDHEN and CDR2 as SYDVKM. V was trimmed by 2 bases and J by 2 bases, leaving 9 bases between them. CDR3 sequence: CASSLPSRQETQYF. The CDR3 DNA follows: TGTGCCAGCAGTTTACCAAGTAGACAAGAGACCCAGTACTTC.

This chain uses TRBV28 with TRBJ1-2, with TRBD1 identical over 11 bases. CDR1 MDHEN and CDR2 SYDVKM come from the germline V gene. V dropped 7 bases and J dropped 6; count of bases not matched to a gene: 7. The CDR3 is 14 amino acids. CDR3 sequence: CASKGTGGYNGYTF. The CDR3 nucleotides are TGTGCCAGCAAAGGGACAGGGGGTTATAATGGCTACACCTTC.

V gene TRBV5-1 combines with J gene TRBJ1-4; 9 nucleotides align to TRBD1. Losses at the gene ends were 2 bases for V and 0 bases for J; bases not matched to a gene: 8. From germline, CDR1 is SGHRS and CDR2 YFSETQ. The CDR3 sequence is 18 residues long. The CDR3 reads CASSLTPGQGTTNEKLFF. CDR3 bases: TGCGCCAGCAGCTTAACACCGGGACAGGGAACAACTAATGAAAAACTGTTTTTT.

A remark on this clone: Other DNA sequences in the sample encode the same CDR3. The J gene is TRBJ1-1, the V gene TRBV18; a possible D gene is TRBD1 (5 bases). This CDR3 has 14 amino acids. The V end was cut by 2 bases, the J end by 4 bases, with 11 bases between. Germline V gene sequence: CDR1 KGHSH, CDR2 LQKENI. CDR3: CASSPDRAGTEAFF. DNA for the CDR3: TGTGCCAGCTCACCAGACAGAGCGGGCACTGAAGCTTTCTTT.

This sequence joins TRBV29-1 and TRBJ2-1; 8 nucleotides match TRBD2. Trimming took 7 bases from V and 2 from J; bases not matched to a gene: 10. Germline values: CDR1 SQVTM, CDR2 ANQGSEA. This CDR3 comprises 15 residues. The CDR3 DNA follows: TGCAGCGCCCCTTCAAGCGGGAGAGCCTACAATGAGCAGTTCTTC. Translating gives CSAPSSGRAYNEQFF.

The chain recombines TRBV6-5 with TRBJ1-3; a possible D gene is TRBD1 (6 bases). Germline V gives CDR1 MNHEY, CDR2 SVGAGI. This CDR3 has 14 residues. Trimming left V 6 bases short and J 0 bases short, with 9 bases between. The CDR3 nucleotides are TGTGCCAGCAGAGAGACAGGCTCTGGAAACACCATATATTTT. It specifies CASRETGSGNTIYF.

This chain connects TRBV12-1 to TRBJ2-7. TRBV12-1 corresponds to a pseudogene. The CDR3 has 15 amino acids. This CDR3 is CASSQTRAEGYEQYF. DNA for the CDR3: TGTGCCAGCAGCCAGACTCGGGCCGAGGGGTACGAGCAGTACTTC.

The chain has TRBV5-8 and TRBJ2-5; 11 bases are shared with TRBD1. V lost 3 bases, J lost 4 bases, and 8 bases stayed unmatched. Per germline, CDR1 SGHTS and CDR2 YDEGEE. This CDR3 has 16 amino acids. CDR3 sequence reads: CASSSGTGGRRETQYF. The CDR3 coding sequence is TGTGCCAGCAGCTCCGGGACAGGGGGACGAAGAGAGACCCAGTACTTC.

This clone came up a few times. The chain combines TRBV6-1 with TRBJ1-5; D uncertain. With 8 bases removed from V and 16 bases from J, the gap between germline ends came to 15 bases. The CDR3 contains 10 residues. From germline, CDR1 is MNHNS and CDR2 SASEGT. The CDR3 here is CASGEVKGHF. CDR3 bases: TGTGCCAGCGGGGAGGTAAAAGGTCATTTT.

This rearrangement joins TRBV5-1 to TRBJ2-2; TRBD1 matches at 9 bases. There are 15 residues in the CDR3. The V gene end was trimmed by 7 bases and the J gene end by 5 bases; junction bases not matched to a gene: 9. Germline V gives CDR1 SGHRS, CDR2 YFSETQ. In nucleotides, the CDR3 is TGCGCCAGCGGGTTCCCGGGACAGGGAACCGGGGAGCTGTTTTTT. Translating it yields CASGFPGQGTGELFF.

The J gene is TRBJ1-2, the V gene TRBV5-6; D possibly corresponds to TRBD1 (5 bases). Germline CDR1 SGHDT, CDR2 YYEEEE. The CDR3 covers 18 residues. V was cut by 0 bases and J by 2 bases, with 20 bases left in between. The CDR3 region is CASSLAYKEGIPNYGYTF. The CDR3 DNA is TGTGCCAGCAGCTTGGCCTACAAGGAGGGGATCCCGAACTATGGCTACACCTTC.

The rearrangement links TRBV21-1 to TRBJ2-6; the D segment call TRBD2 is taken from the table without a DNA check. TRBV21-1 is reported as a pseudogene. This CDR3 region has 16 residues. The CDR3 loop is CASSLLDNSGANVLTF. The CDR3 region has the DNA TGTGCCAGCAGCCTACTTGATAACTCTGGGGCCAACGTCCTGACTTTC.

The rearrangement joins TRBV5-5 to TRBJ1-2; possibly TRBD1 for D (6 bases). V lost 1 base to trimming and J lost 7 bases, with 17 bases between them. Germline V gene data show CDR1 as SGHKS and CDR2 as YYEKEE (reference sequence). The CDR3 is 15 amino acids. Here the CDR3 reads CASSLTLGGAFGYTF. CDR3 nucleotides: TGTGCCAGCAGCTTGACCCTCGGGGGCGCATTTGGCTACACCTTC.

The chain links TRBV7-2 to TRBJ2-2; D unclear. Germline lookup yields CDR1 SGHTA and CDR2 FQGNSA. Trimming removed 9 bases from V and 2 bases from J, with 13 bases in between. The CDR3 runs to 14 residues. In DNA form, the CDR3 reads TGTGCCAGTCAAAGCATTAAAAACACCGGGGAGCTGTTTTTT. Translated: CASQSIKNTGELFF.

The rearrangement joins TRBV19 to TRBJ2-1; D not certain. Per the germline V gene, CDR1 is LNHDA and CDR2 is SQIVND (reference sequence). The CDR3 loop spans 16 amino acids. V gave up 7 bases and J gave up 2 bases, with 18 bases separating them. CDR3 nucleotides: TGTGCCAGTAAATTTTCAGGCAGTTCAGCCTACAATGAGCAGTTCTTC. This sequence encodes CASKFSGSSAYNEQFF.

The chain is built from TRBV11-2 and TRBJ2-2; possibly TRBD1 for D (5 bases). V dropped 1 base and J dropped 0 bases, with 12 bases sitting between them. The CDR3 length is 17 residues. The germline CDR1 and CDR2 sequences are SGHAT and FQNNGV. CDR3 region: CASSLVPGSSNTGELFF. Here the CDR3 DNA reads TGTGCCAGCAGCTTAGTCCCAGGGTCTTCGAACACCGGGGAGCTGTTTTTT.

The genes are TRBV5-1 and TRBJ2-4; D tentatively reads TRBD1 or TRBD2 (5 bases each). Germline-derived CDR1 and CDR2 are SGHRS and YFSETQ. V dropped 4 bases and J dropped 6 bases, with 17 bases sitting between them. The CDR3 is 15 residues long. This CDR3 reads CASSLVIGTGNIQYF. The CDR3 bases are TGCGCCAGCAGCCTTGTTATAGGGACCGGAAACATTCAGTACTTC.

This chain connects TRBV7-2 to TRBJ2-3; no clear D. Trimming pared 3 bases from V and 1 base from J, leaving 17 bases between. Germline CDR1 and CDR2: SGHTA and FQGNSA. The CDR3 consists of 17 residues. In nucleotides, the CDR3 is TGTGCCAGCAGCTTCACCCTCATTTTTACCCGCACAGATACGCAGTATTTT. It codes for CASSFTLIFTRTDTQYF. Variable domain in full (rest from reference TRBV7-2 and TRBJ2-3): GAGVSQSPSNKVTEKGKDVELRCDPISGHTALYWYRQSLGQGLEFLIYFQGNSAPDKSGLPSDRFSAERTGGSVSTLTIQRTQQEDSAVYLCASSFTLIFTRTDTQYFGPGTRLTVL.

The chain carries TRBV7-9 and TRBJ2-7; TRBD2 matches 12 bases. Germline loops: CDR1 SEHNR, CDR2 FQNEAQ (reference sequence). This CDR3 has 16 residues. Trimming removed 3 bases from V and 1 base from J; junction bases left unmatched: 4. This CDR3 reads CASSFPTSGSSYEQYF. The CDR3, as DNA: TGTGCCAGCAGCTTTCCGACTAGCGGGAGTTCCTACGAGCAGTACTTC.

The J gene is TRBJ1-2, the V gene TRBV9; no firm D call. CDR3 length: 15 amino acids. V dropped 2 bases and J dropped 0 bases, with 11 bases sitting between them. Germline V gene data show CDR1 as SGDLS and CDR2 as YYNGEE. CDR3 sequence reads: CASSVAAVANYGYTF. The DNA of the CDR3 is TGTGCCAGCAGCGTCGCGGCAGTAGCTAACTATGGCTACACCTTC. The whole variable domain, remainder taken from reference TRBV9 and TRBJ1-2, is DSGVTQTPKHLITATGQRVTLRCSPRSGDLSVYWYQQSLDQGLQFLIQYYNGEERAKGNILERFSAQQFPDLHSELNLSSLELGDSALYFCASSVAAVANYGYTFGSGTRLTVV.

The DNA for the CDR3 is TGTGCCAGCAGCGGGATGACAGTTCCCGGGGAGCTGTTTTTT. It is translated as CASSGMTVPGELFF. This chain uses TRBV5-4 with TRBJ2-2, with D perhaps matching TRBD1 (5 bases). The CDR3 totals 14 residues. Germline V lookup: CDR1 SGHNT, CDR2 YYREEE (reference sequence). Trimming pared 4 bases from V and 6 bases from J, leaving 13 bases between.